This section outlines one T cell receptor beta chain sequence together with its context. Its cognate antigen has yet to be identified. No base qualities exist here, and no much larger clone lies one base off it. The entry originates in a study of T cell changes during pregnancy in multiple sclerosis (dated by TCRdb to between 2019 and 2020). General notes on the study: The study examined how the T cell repertoire changed over the course of pregnancy in women with multiple sclerosis.

V was cut back by 1 base and J by 3 bases, leaving a gap of 16 bases between them. CDR1 and CDR2, per the germline V gene, are LGHNT and FRNRAP. The cysteine opens and the phenylalanine closes a CDR3 of 16 amino acids. The read is trimmed to its CDR3 DNA, 48 bases read in frame from base 1. Libraries were built with the immunoSEQ multiplex PCR assay. The table comes from immuneACCESS by way of TCRdb, which keeps in-frame sequences with V and J called. Part of the clones is missing from these tables; in studies checked, under half for an unresolved V gene and the rest for unknown reasons. A total of around 72,000 clones appear in this sample, 75% to 95% of them only once. Around 0.45% of the sample belongs to the ten largest clones.

This sequence originates from a female donor with multiple sclerosis, enrolled in a pregnancy study. In this chain, TRBV12-5 is recombined with TRBJ2-7; TRBD2 is a weak D gene call, 6 bases matching. The material was CD4+ T cells from peripheral blood mononuclear cells, obtained before pregnancy. The DNA is as follows: TGTGCTAGTGGTTTGGGAACGATAGCGGATTACTACGAGCAGTACTTC. Its amino acids are CASGLGTIADYYEQYF.